A selection of T cell receptor beta chains follows, all from one sample in a study of cytotoxic CD8 clonotypes in ibrutinib-treated CLL. Some clones are missing from TCRdb's copy, which holds only in-frame ones; the method was immunoSEQ multiplex PCR. The sample yields about 74,000 clones, approximately 80% seen once. The material was PBMCs, obtained at disease progression, from a patient treated with ibrutinib. Receptor source: a human donor with chronic lymphocytic leukemia. The conserved cysteine and the conserved F or W are not part of the CDR3 here. Fields, in order: V gene, CDR3 protein.

>TRBV11-2
ASSRNRDTQY
>TRBV18
ASAGGHDTGELF
>TRBV11-2
ASSSSGPGELF
>TRBV12-2
ASRLAEFGYEKLF
>TRBV5-1
ASSLVATDTQY
>TRBV2
ASTGRLYNEQF
>TRBV5-6
ASSLIGTAGTEAF
>TRBV19
ASSRDRGNYGYT
>TRBV9
ASSVDRGGEKLF
>TRBV4-2
ASSQGGGAQY
>TRBV7-6
ASSGTGFYEQY
>TRBV6-5
ASSKTEMENTIY
>TRBV25-1
ASVTGDNGYT
>TRBV28
ASSLYAYTSGGDQNEQF
>TRBV18
ASSPYTRYNSYEQY
>TRBV7-9
ASSPSRGSGLSNQPQH
>TRBV5-1
ASSSANEKLF
>TRBV5-1
ASSSGQGNTEAF
>TRBV7-8
ASSFSLALTSNQPQH
>TRBV5-1
ATSTGSSYNEQF
>TRBV27
ASSFSLAISTGELF
>TRBV20-1
SAFGNEQF
>TRBV2
ASSGQPGTYEQY
>TRBV5-1
ASSEEGGRGSPLH
>TRBV19
ASSAGLAMGQY
>TRBV28
ASIMAQVGEKLF
>TRBV9
ASSVGVGNSGNTIY
>TRBV6-4
ASSDSRGRGTLTDTQY
>TRBV28
ASSSPDRVTLLGEKLF
>TRBV9
ASSPTGQITTYPREQY
>TRBV6-1
ASSELALLADEQF
>TRBV30
AWSPFPGGPETQY
>TRBV2
ASRPAGAVLF
>TRBV19
ASSPRGTGNTIY
>TRBV11-3
ASSLQETYEQY
>TRBV6-4
ASSDSASDADTQY
>TRBV7-6
ASSRGLAGGSSYEQY
>TRBV2
ASSSDRTGLAGDSYNEQF
>TRBV2
ASSGGQGAWDEQY
>TRBV29-1
SVDGQLNTEAF
>TRBV2
ASSQQGSEQY
>TRBV25-1
ASSEPGSYYGYT
>TRBV29-1
SVRDSGELF
>TRBV2
ASSEAIQGVPYEQY
>TRBV20-1
SAYDRDTQY
>TRBV4-1
AGDSVNYGYT
>TRBV29-1
SVVAGGGYNEQF
>TRBV25-1
ASSSGRVRPEAF
>TRBV10-3
AISEPGEVEQY
>TRBV11-3
ASSFTGTHTGELF
>TRBV7-6
ASSLRRAPNNNEQF
>TRBV18
ASSRERAEAF
>TRBV28
ASSTGQGDQPQH
>TRBV4-1
ASSRAREQETQY
>TRBV19
ASSSRSSGGRNIQY
>TRBV6-1
ASSQGTSGRLSSYNEQF